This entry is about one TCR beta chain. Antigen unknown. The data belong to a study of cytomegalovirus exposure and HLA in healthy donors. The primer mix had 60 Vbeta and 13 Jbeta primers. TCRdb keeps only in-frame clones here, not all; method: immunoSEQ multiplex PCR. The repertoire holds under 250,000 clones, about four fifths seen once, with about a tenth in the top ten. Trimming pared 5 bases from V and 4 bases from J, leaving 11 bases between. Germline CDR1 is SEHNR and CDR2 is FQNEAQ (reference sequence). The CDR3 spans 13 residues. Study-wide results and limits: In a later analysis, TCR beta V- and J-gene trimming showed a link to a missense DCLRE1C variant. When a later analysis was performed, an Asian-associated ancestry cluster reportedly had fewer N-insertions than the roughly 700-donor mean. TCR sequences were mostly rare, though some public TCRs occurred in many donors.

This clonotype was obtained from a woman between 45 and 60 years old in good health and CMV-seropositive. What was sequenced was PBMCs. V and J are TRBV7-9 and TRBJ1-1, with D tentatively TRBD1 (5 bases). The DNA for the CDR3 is TGTGCCAGCAGCCCTCCCGGGGGCACTGAAGCTTTCTTT. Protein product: CASSPPGGTEAFF.